These T cell receptor beta chains were read from a single sample in a study of blood T cell repertoires in COVID-19. Profiled with immunoSEQ multiplex PCR; TCRdb holds only in-frame clones, not every one. The table includes about 220,000 clones, 84% detected once. Sequenced sample: peripheral blood. The origin of the receptors is a woman younger than 45 who had recovered from COVID-19. The CDR3 runs from the conserved cysteine through the conserved F or W. The D gene is left open where the match is weak. Clone size is stated in some rows and not others, as once, few, many or a class when expanded.

J gene: TRBJ2-1
clone size: -
V gene: TRBV11-3
D gene: TRBD2
CDR3 DNA: TGTGCCAGCAGCTTGAGACTAGCGGGCTACAATGAGCAGTTCTTC
CDR3 protein: CASSLRLAGYNEQFF

J gene: TRBJ1-1
clone size: -
V gene: TRBV9
D gene: TRBD1
CDR3 DNA: TGTGCCAGCAGCGTAGCTGACAGGGGATGGGGCACTGAAGCTTTCTTT
CDR3 protein: CASSVADRGWGTEAFF

J gene: TRBJ2-7
clone size: -
V gene: TRBV30
D gene: -
CDR3 DNA: TGTGCCTGGAGTGTAGAAGGGGTCGAGCAGTACTTC
CDR3 protein: CAWSVEGVEQYF

J gene: TRBJ2-1
clone size: -
V gene: TRBV7-9
D gene: TRBD2
CDR3 DNA: TGTGCCACGGAGACTAGCGGGATCTACAATGAGCAGTTCTTC
CDR3 protein: CATETSGIYNEQFF

J gene: TRBJ2-7
clone size: -
V gene: TRBV5-1
D gene: -
CDR3 DNA: TGCGCCAGCAGCTTGGCGGAGAGGGCCTACGAGCAGTACTTC
CDR3 protein: CASSLAERAYEQYF

J gene: TRBJ2-7
clone size: -
V gene: TRBV4-2
D gene: TRBD1
CDR3 DNA: TGTGCCAGCAGCCCCGGGACAGGGGTGGTGTACGAGCAGTACTTC
CDR3 protein: CASSPGTGVVYEQYF

J gene: TRBJ1-6
clone size: -
V gene: TRBV18
D gene: TRBD1
CDR3 DNA: TGTGCCAGCTCACCTGCGGACGGCAGGGGGAATTCACCCCTCCACTTT
CDR3 protein: CASSPADGRGNSPLHF

J gene: TRBJ2-6
clone size: -
V gene: TRBV6-5
D gene: -
CDR3 DNA: TGTGCCAGCAGTTCCTTTAGGGGAAGTGGGGCCAACGTCCTGACTTTC
CDR3 protein: CASSSFRGSGANVLTF

J gene: TRBJ1-1
clone size: few
V gene: TRBV6-1
D gene: -
CDR3 DNA: TGTGCCAGCAGTGAGGGCCCGGGATTCCCTGAAGCTTTCTTT
CDR3 protein: CASSEGPGFPEAFF

J gene: TRBJ2-1
clone size: -
V gene: TRBV2
D gene: -
CDR3 DNA: TGTGCCAGCAGTCCTTATTACAATGAGCAGTTCTTC
CDR3 protein: CASSPYYNEQFF

J gene: TRBJ2-3
clone size: -
V gene: TRBV5-1
D gene: -
CDR3 DNA: TGCGCCAGCAGCTTGACTAGGTTCCCAGATACGCAGTATTTT
CDR3 protein: CASSLTRFPDTQYF

J gene: TRBJ1-5
clone size: -
V gene: TRBV19
D gene: -
CDR3 DNA: TGTGCCAGTAGTAGCGGGCGCCAGCCCCAGCATTTT
CDR3 protein: CASSSGRQPQHF

J gene: TRBJ2-2
clone size: -
V gene: TRBV3-1/TRBV3-2
D gene: TRBD2
CDR3 DNA: TGTGCCAGCAGCCAAACTAGCGGCACCGGGGAGCTGTTTTTT
CDR3 protein: CASSQTSGTGELFF

J gene: TRBJ1-4
clone size: -
V gene: TRBV6-5
D gene: -
CDR3 DNA: TGTGCCAGCAGTTACCGACTTAATGAAAAACTGTTTTTT
CDR3 protein: CASSYRLNEKLFF

J gene: TRBJ2-5
clone size: -
V gene: TRBV24-1
D gene: -
CDR3 DNA: TGTGCCACCAGTCTAGGCACACAAGAGACCCAGTACTTC
CDR3 protein: CATSLGTQETQYF

J gene: TRBJ1-6
clone size: -
V gene: TRBV3-1/TRBV3-2
D gene: -
CDR3 DNA: TGTGCCAGCAGCCAAGATCCGCAGGGGTGGGGACCCCTCCACTTT
CDR3 protein: CASSQDPQGWGPLHF

J gene: TRBJ2-2
clone size: -
V gene: TRBV5-1
D gene: TRBD1
CDR3 DNA: TGCGCCAGCAGCCACCGGACAGGGAACACCGGGGAGCTGTTTTTT
CDR3 protein: CASSHRTGNTGELFF

J gene: TRBJ2-2
clone size: once
V gene: TRBV5-1
D gene: -
CDR3 DNA: TGCGCCAGCAGCTTGGCAGGGAACACCGGGGAGCTGTTTTTT
CDR3 protein: CASSLAGNTGELFF

J gene: TRBJ1-2
clone size: -
V gene: TRBV7-3
D gene: -
CDR3 DNA: TGTGCCAGCAGCCTGGACACTAACTATGGCTACACCTTC
CDR3 protein: CASSLDTNYGYTF

J gene: TRBJ2-7
clone size: -
V gene: TRBV4-1
D gene: -
CDR3 DNA: TGCGCCAGCAGCGTAAGTCCGGGATCTAGGTCCTACGAGCAGTACTTC
CDR3 protein: CASSVSPGSRSYEQYF

J gene: TRBJ1-2
clone size: many
V gene: TRBV28
D gene: TRBD1
CDR3 DNA: TGTGCCACCACCGGACAGGGAGAGTCCTATGGCTACACCTTC
CDR3 protein: CATTGQGESYGYTF

J gene: TRBJ2-6
clone size: few
V gene: TRBV5-1
D gene: -
CDR3 DNA: TGCGCCAGCAGCCCTGGACAGACCTCTGGGGCCAACGTCCTGACTTTC
CDR3 protein: CASSPGQTSGANVLTF

J gene: TRBJ2-1
clone size: once
V gene: TRBV6-5
D gene: TRBD2
CDR3 DNA: TGTGCCAGCATGCTGGGACTAGCGGGAGTCAATGAGCAGTTCTTC
CDR3 protein: CASMLGLAGVNEQFF

J gene: TRBJ2-7
clone size: -
V gene: TRBV7-9
D gene: -
CDR3 DNA: TGTGCCAGCAGCTTATTTGGGGAGCCTGTCGACGAGCAGTACTTC
CDR3 protein: CASSLFGEPVDEQYF

J gene: TRBJ2-1
clone size: -
V gene: TRBV29-1
D gene: TRBD2
CDR3 DNA: TGCAGCGGGCAGCGGGAGGGCTATGAGCAGTTCTTC
CDR3 protein: CSGQREGYEQFF

J gene: TRBJ2-7
clone size: -
V gene: TRBV6-5
D gene: -
CDR3 DNA: TGTGCCAGCAGTTACTCGGATAGTTCGGAGTACGAGCAGTACTTC
CDR3 protein: CASSYSDSSEYEQYF

J gene: TRBJ2-3
clone size: -
V gene: TRBV4-1
D gene: TRBD2
CDR3 DNA: TGCGCCAGCAGCCAAGATTTTAACGGGAGGGCCGGTGATACGCAGTATTTT
CDR3 protein: CASSQDFNGRAGDTQYF

J gene: TRBJ1-2
clone size: -
V gene: TRBV28
D gene: TRBD1
CDR3 DNA: TGTGCCAGCAGTTTAGGGCAGGGGGCAGGTAGTACCTTC
CDR3 protein: CASSLGQGAGSTF

J gene: TRBJ1-4
clone size: -
V gene: TRBV29-1
D gene: -
CDR3 DNA: TGCAGCGTTGCAAACGCGGCGGGGCCCGAAAAACTGTTTTTT
CDR3 protein: CSVANAAGPEKLFF

J gene: TRBJ2-7
clone size: once
V gene: TRBV19
D gene: -
CDR3 DNA: TGTGCCAGTAGTATGGGCAGGGGAGACGAGCAGTACTTC
CDR3 protein: CASSMGRGDEQYF

J gene: TRBJ1-4
clone size: -
V gene: TRBV7-7
D gene: -
CDR3 DNA: TGTGCTAGCAGCTTAGTGTCAGGGGATAATGAAAAACTGTTTTTT
CDR3 protein: CASSLVSGDNEKLFF

J gene: TRBJ2-2
clone size: -
V gene: TRBV11-3
D gene: -
CDR3 DNA: TGTGCCAGCAGTCCATCGGACGGGGCGAACACCGGGGAGCTGTTTTTT
CDR3 protein: CASSPSDGANTGELFF

J gene: TRBJ1-6
clone size: -
V gene: TRBV6-2/TRBV6-3
D gene: -
CDR3 DNA: TGTGCCAGCAGTTACCGTTCACCCCTCCACTTT
CDR3 protein: CASSYRSPLHF

J gene: TRBJ1-5
clone size: once
V gene: TRBV15
D gene: TRBD1
CDR3 DNA: TGTGCCACCAGCAGACGGCAGGGGGGCGATCAGCCCCAGCATTTT
CDR3 protein: CATSRRQGGDQPQHF

J gene: TRBJ1-1
clone size: -
V gene: TRBV9
D gene: TRBD1
CDR3 DNA: TGTGCCAGCAGCGCGAGAGGGACCAGGACAGGGGGCAACACTGAAGCTTTCTTT
CDR3 protein: CASSARGTRTGGNTEAFF

J gene: TRBJ2-1
clone size: -
V gene: TRBV9
D gene: -
CDR3 DNA: TGTGCCAGCAGCGTCTCCGGCGGGATAGGCAATGAGCAGTTCTTC
CDR3 protein: CASSVSGGIGNEQFF

J gene: TRBJ1-1
clone size: -
V gene: TRBV7-3
D gene: -
CDR3 DNA: TGTGCCAGCAGCCTCCCGGGGACTGAAGCTTTCTTT
CDR3 protein: CASSLPGTEAFF

J gene: TRBJ2-3
clone size: -
V gene: TRBV30
D gene: TRBD2
CDR3 DNA: TGTGCCTGGAGTAGACTAGCGGGAGGGCCGGGTACGCAGTATTTT
CDR3 protein: CAWSRLAGGPGTQYF

J gene: TRBJ1-1
clone size: -
V gene: TRBV6-6
D gene: -
CDR3 DNA: TGTGCCAGCAGCGGGGTTTTGAACACTGAAGCTTTCTTT
CDR3 protein: CASSGVLNTEAFF

J gene: TRBJ2-3
clone size: few
V gene: TRBV12-3/TRBV12-4
D gene: -
CDR3 DNA: TGTGCCAGCAGCCAAAACGCGGGAGATACGCAGTATTTT
CDR3 protein: CASSQNAGDTQYF

J gene: TRBJ2-3
clone size: -
V gene: TRBV28
D gene: -
CDR3 DNA: TGTGCCAGCAGTTTAGAGGGGCGGGACAGCACAGATACGCAGTATTTT
CDR3 protein: CASSLEGRDSTDTQYF

J gene: TRBJ2-2
clone size: -
V gene: TRBV10-1
D gene: TRBD1
CDR3 DNA: TGCGCCAGCAGTGGGACAGGGAAGGCCGGGGAGCTGTTTTTT
CDR3 protein: CASSGTGKAGELFF

J gene: TRBJ2-2
clone size: few
V gene: TRBV5-6
D gene: TRBD2
CDR3 DNA: TGTGCCAGCAGCTTATCTGGGAGGGCGAGAGCCGGGGAGCTGTTTTTT
CDR3 protein: CASSLSGRARAGELFF

J gene: TRBJ1-4
clone size: few
V gene: TRBV7-9
D gene: -
CDR3 DNA: TGTGCCAGCAGCTCACAGGGAGGGAATGAAAAACTGTTTTTT
CDR3 protein: CASSSQGGNEKLFF

J gene: TRBJ2-5
clone size: -
V gene: TRBV5-1
D gene: TRBD2
CDR3 DNA: TGCGCCAGCAGCTCCTCGACTAGCGCGGGAGAGACCCAGTACTTC
CDR3 protein: CASSSSTSAGETQYF

J gene: TRBJ1-4
clone size: -
V gene: TRBV7-9
D gene: -
CDR3 DNA: TGTGCCAGCAGTTCGGCAGGACAGCGAGGGGAAAAACTGTTTTTT
CDR3 protein: CASSSAGQRGEKLFF

J gene: TRBJ2-5
clone size: once
V gene: TRBV5-1
D gene: TRBD2
CDR3 DNA: TGCGCCAGCAGCTTGGGTGGACTAGCGGGAGTAGAGACCCAGTACTTC
CDR3 protein: CASSLGGLAGVETQYF

J gene: TRBJ2-3
clone size: -
V gene: TRBV5-4
D gene: TRBD1
CDR3 DNA: TGTGCCAGCAGCTACAGGGGGCAGGTGGCAGATACGCAGTATTTT
CDR3 protein: CASSYRGQVADTQYF

J gene: TRBJ1-3
clone size: -
V gene: TRBV5-6
D gene: -
CDR3 DNA: TGTGCCACCACCCGGGGGTACGGCGGAAACACCATATATTTT
CDR3 protein: CATTRGYGGNTIYF

J gene: TRBJ2-7
clone size: -
V gene: TRBV11-2
D gene: TRBD1
CDR3 DNA: TGTGCCAGCAGCTACGGGACAGGGATCTACGAGCAGTACTTC
CDR3 protein: CASSYGTGIYEQYF

J gene: TRBJ2-4
clone size: -
V gene: TRBV11-2
D gene: TRBD1
CDR3 DNA: TGTGCCAGCAGCTTAGAGTCTACAGGGGGTATAACCAAAAACATTCAGTACTTC
CDR3 protein: CASSLESTGGITKNIQYF

J gene: TRBJ1-4
clone size: -
V gene: TRBV4-1
D gene: TRBD1
CDR3 DNA: TGCGCCAGCAGCCTACTATTCGGGACAGTTAATGAAAAACTGTTTTTT
CDR3 protein: CASSLLFGTVNEKLFF

J gene: TRBJ1-1
clone size: -
V gene: TRBV10-2
D gene: -
CDR3 DNA: TGCGCCAGCAGTGAAACCAGGGGGAACACTGAAGCTTTCTTT
CDR3 protein: CASSETRGNTEAFF

J gene: TRBJ2-1
clone size: -
V gene: TRBV4-1
D gene: TRBD2
CDR3 DNA: TGCGCCAGCAGCCAAGATTCGGCTAGCGGAAATGAGCAGTTCTTC
CDR3 protein: CASSQDSASGNEQFF